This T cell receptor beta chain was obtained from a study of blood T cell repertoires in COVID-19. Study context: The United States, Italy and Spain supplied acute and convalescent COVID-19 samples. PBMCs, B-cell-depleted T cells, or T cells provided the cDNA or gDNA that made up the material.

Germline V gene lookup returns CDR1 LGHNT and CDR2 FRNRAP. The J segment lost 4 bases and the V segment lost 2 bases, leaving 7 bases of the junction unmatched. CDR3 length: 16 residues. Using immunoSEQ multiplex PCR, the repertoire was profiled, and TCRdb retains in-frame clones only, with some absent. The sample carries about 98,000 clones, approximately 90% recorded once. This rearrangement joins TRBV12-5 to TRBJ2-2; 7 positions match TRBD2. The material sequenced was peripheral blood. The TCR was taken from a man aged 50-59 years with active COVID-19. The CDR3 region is CASGLFREVPTGELFF. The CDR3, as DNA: TGTGCTAGTGGTTTGTTCCGGGAGGTCCCCACCGGGGAGCTGTTTTTT.